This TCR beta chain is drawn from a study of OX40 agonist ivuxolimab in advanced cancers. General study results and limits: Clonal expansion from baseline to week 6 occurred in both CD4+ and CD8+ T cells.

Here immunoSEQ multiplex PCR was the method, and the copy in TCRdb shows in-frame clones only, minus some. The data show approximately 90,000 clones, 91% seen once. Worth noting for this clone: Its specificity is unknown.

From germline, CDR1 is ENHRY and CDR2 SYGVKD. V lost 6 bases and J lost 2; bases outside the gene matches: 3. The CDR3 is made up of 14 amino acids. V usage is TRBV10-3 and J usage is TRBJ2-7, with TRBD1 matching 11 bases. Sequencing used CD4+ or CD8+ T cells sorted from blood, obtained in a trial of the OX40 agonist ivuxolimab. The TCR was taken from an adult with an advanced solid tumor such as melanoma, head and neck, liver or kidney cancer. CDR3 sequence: CAIRPGQGAYEQYF. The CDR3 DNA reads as TGTGCCATCAGACCGGGACAGGGGGCCTACGAGCAGTACTTC.